This record concerns one TCR beta chain sequence. The sample originates from a study of blood T cells in healthy people across ages. From germline, CDR1 is DFQATT and CDR2 SNEGSKA (reference sequence). This CDR3 region has 13 residues. For the second PCR, which ran for 7 to 11 cycles, a sample-barcoded 5' primer and a J-beta primer mix were used. TCRdb ran MiXCR on the 5' RACE reads and lists one entry per CDR3 protein. This table holds 1.4 million or so distinct CDR3 sequences, approximately 43% found once. Sequencing used blood. The sequence was obtained from a woman aged 18-29 years in good health. The genes are TRBV20-1 and TRBJ2-1; no clear D gene. Gene TRBJ2-7 matches the end of the DNA better, so the J call may be wrong. The CDR3 region is CSARTGSYNEQYF. The CDR3, as DNA: TGCAGTGCTAGAACCGGGTCCTACAATGAGCAGTACTTC.